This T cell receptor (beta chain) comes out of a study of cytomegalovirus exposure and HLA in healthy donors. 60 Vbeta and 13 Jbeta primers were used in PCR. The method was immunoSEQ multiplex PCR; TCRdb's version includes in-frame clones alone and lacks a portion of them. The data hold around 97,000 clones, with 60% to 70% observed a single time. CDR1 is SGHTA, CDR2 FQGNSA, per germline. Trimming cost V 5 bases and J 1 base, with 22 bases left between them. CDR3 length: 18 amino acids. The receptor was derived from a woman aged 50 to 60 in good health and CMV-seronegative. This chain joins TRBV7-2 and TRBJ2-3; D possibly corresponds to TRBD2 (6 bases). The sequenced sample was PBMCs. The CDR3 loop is CASSPHRGGVRGTDTQYF. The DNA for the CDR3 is TGTGCCAGCAGCCCCCACCGGGGCGGGGTGAGGGGCACAGATACGCAGTATTTT. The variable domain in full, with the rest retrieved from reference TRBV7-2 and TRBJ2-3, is GAGVSQSPSNKVTEKGKDVELRCDPISGHTALYWYRQSLGQGLEFLIYFQGNSAPDKSGLPSDRFSAERTGGSVSTLTIQRTQQEDSAVYLCASSPHRGGVRGTDTQYFGPGTRLTVL.